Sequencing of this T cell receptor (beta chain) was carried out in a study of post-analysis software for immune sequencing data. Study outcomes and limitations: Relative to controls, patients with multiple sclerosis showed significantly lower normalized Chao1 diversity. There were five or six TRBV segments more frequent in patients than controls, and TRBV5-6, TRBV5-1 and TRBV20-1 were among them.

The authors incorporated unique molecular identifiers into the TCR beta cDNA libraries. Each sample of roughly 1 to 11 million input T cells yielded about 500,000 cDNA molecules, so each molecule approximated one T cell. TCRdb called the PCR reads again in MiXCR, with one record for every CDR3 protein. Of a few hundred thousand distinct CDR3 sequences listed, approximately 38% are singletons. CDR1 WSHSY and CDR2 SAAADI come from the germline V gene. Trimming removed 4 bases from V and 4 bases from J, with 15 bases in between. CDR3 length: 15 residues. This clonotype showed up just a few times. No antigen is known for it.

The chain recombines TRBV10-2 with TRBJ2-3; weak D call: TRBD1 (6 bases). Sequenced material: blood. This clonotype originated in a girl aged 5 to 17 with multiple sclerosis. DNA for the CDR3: TGCGCCAGCAGTGGGCTTGGGGGCCCGCCAGATACGCAGTATTTT. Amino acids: CASSGLGGPPDTQYF.